This T cell receptor (beta chain) was retrieved from a study of T cells in Graves' hyperthyroidism and ophthalmopathy. Lactation, pregnancy, other autoimmune disease or uncontrolled infection led to exclusion of patients. From RNA transcripts, TCR beta CDR3 regions were amplified. The TCR CDR3 was amplified in a first-round RT-PCR using the HTBI primer set. One entry per CDR3 protein, called by TCRdb with MiXCR from the multiplex PCR reads. Among roughly 510,000 distinct CDR3 sequences listed, about a fifth were seen once. Comments on this clonotype: Given a much more abundant clone one base away, this may be a read error.

This CDR3 comprises 12 residues. V lost 5 bases to trimming and J lost 4 bases, with 6 bases between them. Germline assignment: CDR1 SGDLS and CDR2 YYNGEE. This sequence joins TRBV9 and TRBJ2-2, with D unresolved. The sequenced sample consisted of blood. This TCR was recovered from a man aged 18 to 35 with Graves' hyperthyroidism. The CDR3 sequence: CASSWATGELFF. CDR3 in DNA: TGTGCCAGCAGTTGGGCCACCGGGGAGCTGTTTTTT.